This entry lists 7 T cell receptor beta chains sequenced from one sample in a study of metastatic and nonmetastatic thyroid tumors. From the PCR reads, TCRdb re-called clones with MiXCR. The table has 89,000 or so clones, 8% to 9.5% seen once. Thyroid surgery was preceded by no treatment in any patient. Specimen: blood. The source is a female donor with papillary thyroid cancer or a benign thyroid nodule (not recorded which). Some clones in this sample may be carry-over from other donors' samples.

This clone has at least ten counts. The chain joins TRBV20-1 to TRBJ1-5; no reliable D call. The CDR3 totals 14 residues. Trimming took 6 bases from V and 2 from J, leaving 14 bases between them. Germline assignment: CDR1 DFQATT and CDR2 SNEGSKA (reference sequence). CDR3 nucleotide sequence: TGCAGTGCGAACCCTGAGACCCGCAATCAGCCCCAGCATTTT. Its protein product is CSANPETRNQPQHF.

This clone was seen a single time. A much larger clone lies a single base off, so this may be a read error. The chain combines TRBV7-6 with TRBJ2-7; D is tentatively TRBD1 or TRBD2 (5 bases each). The CDR3 has 15 residues. The V gene's germline CDR1 is SGHVS and CDR2 FNYEAQ. V lost 5 bases, J lost 1 base, and 15 bases lay in between. The chain's CDR3 is CASSTGTDPSYEQYF. The CDR3 bases are TGTGCCAGCAGCACCGGGACGGACCCTTCCTACGAGCAGTACTTC.

This clone showed up many times. V usage is TRBV12-3 or TRBV12-4 and J usage is TRBJ1-2; D is possibly TRBD1 (6 bases). Trimming cost V 5 bases and J 6 bases, with 16 bases left between them. The CDR3 has 14 residues. The CDR3 bases are TGTGCCAGCAGTACAGACAGGATTCTGAATGGCTACACCTTC. Its translation is CASSTDRILNGYTF.

This clone was seen repeatedly, ten times or more. The V call is TRBV29-1, the J call TRBJ2-5, with 9 bases that match TRBD2. V shed 1 base, J shed 0 bases, and the junction held 6 bases outside the gene matches. Germline lookup yields CDR1 SQVTM and CDR2 ANQGSEA. The CDR3 totals 16 residues. CDR3 coding DNA: TGCAGCGTTGAAGGGGTAGCGGGGGCCCACCAAGAGACCCAGTACTTC. Translation: CSVEGVAGAHQETQYF. The complete variable domain, with remaining parts taken from reference TRBV29-1 and TRBJ2-5, reads SAVISQKPSRDICQRGTSLTIQCQVDSQVTMMFWYRQQPGQSLTLIATANQGSEATYESGFVIDKFPISRPNLTFSTLTVSNMSPEDSSIYLCSVEGVAGAHQETQYFGPGTRLLVL.

This clone was detected many times. The chain employs TRBV5-1 and TRBJ1-2; 9 nucleotides line up with TRBD1. With 4 bases clipped from V and 0 bases from J, the junction kept 4 bases outside the gene matches. Looked up from germline, CDR1 is SGHRS and CDR2 is YFSETQ. The CDR3 is made up of 15 amino acids. CDR3 sequence (DNA): TGCGCCAGCAGCCTACAGGGGGCCACTAACTATGGCTACACCTTC. Residues: CASSLQGATNYGYTF.

In this sample, this clone turned up many times. This chain connects TRBV6-5 to TRBJ1-3; possible D gene TRBD1, 6 bases. Germline V gene data show CDR1 as MNHEY and CDR2 as SVGAGI. V was pared by 2 bases and J by 3 bases, with 11 bases between. This CDR3 comprises 15 residues. Here the CDR3 reads CASSYGGRYGNTIYF. DNA of the CDR3: TGTGCCAGCAGTTACGGGGGGCGCTATGGAAACACCATATATTTT.

The chain recombines TRBV19 with TRBJ1-1; D may be TRBD1 (5 bases). V was pared by 3 bases and J by 0 bases, with 8 bases between. CDR3 size: 14 residues. Germline V gene sequence: CDR1 LNHDA, CDR2 SQIVND (reference sequence). The CDR3 DNA is TGTGCCAGTAGTATGGGACGACTGAACACTGAAGCTTTCTTT. It codes for CASSMGRLNTEAFF.